This T cell receptor beta chain was found in a study of cytomegalovirus exposure and HLA in healthy donors. The wider study: From donors who were HLA-typed, an early data release held 80 million to 85 million unique TCRs.

The PCR used 60 Vbeta and 13 Jbeta primers. TCRdb's table, derived via immunoSEQ multiplex PCR, lists solely in-frame clones and lacks some. Here the sample spans approximately 70,000 clones, roughly four fifths being singletons. Study results and limitations: Certain sequence variants were highly shared and formed a cluster, and this cluster was likely a sequencing artifact.

V lost 0 bases and J lost 3, with 14 bases in between. Germline CDR1 and CDR2: SEHNR and FQNEAQ (reference sequence). There are 16 residues in the CDR3. A remark on this clone: Antigen specificity is unknown.

The rearrangement joins TRBV7-9 to TRBJ1-2, with D maybe TRBD1 (5 bases). This sequence originates from a man over 45 in good health and CMV-seronegative. The source material was PBMCs. In DNA, the CDR3 is TGTGCCAGCAGCTTAGCAGGGGCAGGGAGGGACTATGGCTACACCTTC. Protein sequence: CASSLAGAGRDYGYTF. The complete variable domain, with remaining parts taken from reference TRBV7-9 and TRBJ1-2, reads DTGVSQNPRHKITKRGQNVTFRCDPISEHNRLYWYRQTLGQGPEFLTYFQNEAQLEKSRLLSDRFSAERPKGSFSTLEIQRTEQGDSAMYLCASSLAGAGRDYGYTFGSGTRLTVV.